A selection of T cell receptor beta chains follows, all from one sample in a study of post-analysis software for immune sequencing data. TCRdb analysed the PCR reads with MiXCR anew, one entry per CDR3 protein. Among some 890,000 distinct CDR3 sequences listed, under 70% were seen once. Sequenced material: blood. These receptors originate from a girl under 18 with multiple sclerosis. The CDR3 runs from the conserved cysteine through the conserved F or W. Each record gives: V gene, CDR3 protein.

>TRBV7-9
CASSLGAGPDYEQYF
>TRBV12-3/TRBV12-4
CASSNRVGNQPQHF
>TRBV5-1
CASSPGEGYGYTF
>TRBV19
CASSMWADEQYF
>TRBV6-5
CASSYGYGQTNTEAFF
>TRBV5-1
CASSWRSRETQYF
>TRBV20-1
CSVRNFSYNEQFF
>TRBV2
CAWQPGARNEQFF
>TRBV5-1
CASSLSRRDTPRNTEAFF
>TRBV7-6
CASSLRTGTEAFF
>TRBV6-6
CASSPGTSLEQYF
>TRBV7-9
CASSSPPEETQYF
>TRBV5-5
CASSFFGAEAFF
>TRBV29-1
CSVETFRYGYTF
>TRBV5-1
CASSSQGSSYEQYF
>TRBV25-1
CASSERQGTGRLSETQYF
>TRBV7-3
CASSLSTLSTDTQYF
>TRBV20-1
CSACGLAADTQYF
>TRBV14
CASSPGTGPTNYGYTF
>TRBV7-3
CASSWTGGENEQFF
>TRBV12-3/TRBV12-4
CASSSAVGTDTQYF
>TRBV6-6
CASSCGTSGGRDNEQFF
>TRBV29-1
CSVSRGNTEAFF
>TRBV9
CASSVTGSNYGYTF
>TRBV4-1
CASSQLGGTYEQYF
>TRBV3-1
CASSQDILAINEQFF
>TRBV3-1
CASSPVPGQGLNTEAFF
>TRBV12-3/TRBV12-4
CASTLGLTSSGANVLTF
>TRBV3-1
CASSQDVTYEQYF
>TRBV11-2
CASSRTAGLINEQYF
>TRBV27
CASSLFPSYEQYF
>TRBV10-3
CAISEPGSTYEQYF
>TRBV20-1
CSARDPGGATYEQYF
>TRBV29-1
CSVNRVETQYF
>TRBV6-1
CASREVSSAGHSYEQYF
>TRBV21-1
CASSITETYEQYF
>TRBV9
CASSETWYQETQYF
>TRBV5-1
CASSQQSYNSPLHF
>TRBV4-1
CASSHLAALQETQYF
>TRBV6-5
CASSYTDRGEQYF
>TRBV14
CASSLSGTPNYEQYF
>TRBV20-1
CSAKRGTGPTEQYF
>TRBV11-2
CASSGRAGETQYF
>TRBV4-2
CASSQGLAGGDNTQYF
>TRBV5-1
CASSLSGLAGGNNEQFF
>TRBV29-1
CSVRVLSGTEAFF